These 32 T cell receptor beta chains share one sample of origin, sequenced in a study of blood T cells in healthy people across ages. The second PCR ran about 6 to 12 cycles with a sample-barcoded 5' primer and J-beta primers. TCRdb called the 5' RACE reads again in MiXCR, with one record for every CDR3 protein. The sample lists 600,000 or so distinct CDR3 sequences, less than 60% occurring once. The sequencing input was blood. These receptors all come from an elderly man in good health.

This clonotype occurred once. The genes are TRBV6-6 and TRBJ2-5; 7 bases line up with TRBD1. Germline V gene sequence: CDR1 MNHNY, CDR2 SVGAGI (reference sequence). The CDR3 loop spans 14 amino acids. V lost 2 bases and J lost 4; bases outside the gene matches: 4. This CDR3 is CASSYLGQAETQYF. Written as DNA, the CDR3 is TGTGCCAGCAGTTACCTTGGACAGGCAGAGACCCAGTACTTC.

V usage is TRBV12-2 and J usage is TRBJ2-7. TRBV12-2 is an annotated pseudogene. The CDR3 totals 15 residues. CDR3 region: CASRPMDRCAYEQYF. CDR3 nucleotide sequence: TGTGCAAGTCGCCCTATGGACAGGTGCGCCTACGAGCAGTACTTC.

The chain carries TRBV20-1 and TRBJ2-2; D gene uncertain. There are 12 residues in the CDR3. Between the trimmed V and J ends, which lost 2 bases and 5 bases, there was a span of 6 bases. The germline CDR1 and CDR2 sequences are DFQATT and SNEGSKA (reference sequence). As DNA, the CDR3 is TGCAGTGCTAGAAAATATACCGGGGAGCTGTTTTTT. It translates to CSARKYTGELFF.

This clonotype was seen a single time. This sequence joins TRBV15 and TRBJ2-1; D call uncertain. The germline gives CDR1 LNHNV, CDR2 YYDKDF (reference sequence). The CDR3 is made up of 15 amino acids. V dropped 3 bases and J dropped 6 bases, with 15 bases sitting between them. This CDR3 is CATSSPPAGLNEQFF. Written as DNA, the CDR3 is TGTGCCACCAGCAGTCCCCCCGCTGGGCTCAATGAGCAGTTCTTC. Variable domain in full (rest from reference TRBV15 and TRBJ2-1): DAMVIQNPRYQVTQFGKPVTLSCSQTLNHNVMYWYQQKSSQAPKLLFHYYDKDFNNEADTPDNFQSRRPNTSFCFLDIRSPGLGDTAMYLCATSSPPAGLNEQFFGPGTRLTVL.

The chain carries TRBV20-1 and TRBJ2-1; 12 bases agree with TRBD2. The length of the CDR3 is 13 residues. Germline CDR1 reads DFQATT; CDR2 reads SNEGSKA (reference sequence). Trimming took 5 bases from V and 9 from J; bases not matched to a gene: 5. CDR3 region: CSARLAGVGEQFF. CDR3 DNA sequence: TGCAGTGCTCGACTAGCGGGGGTAGGTGAGCAGTTCTTC.

This clonotype is medium-sized in the sample. This chain uses TRBV27 with TRBJ2-3, with no clear D. The germline V and J ends were trimmed by 7 bases and 0 bases, with 11 bases remaining between them. Per germline, CDR1 MNHEY and CDR2 SMNVEV (reference sequence). The length of the CDR3 is 14 residues. CDR3 protein: CASMGVRSTDTQYF. CDR3 bases: TGTGCCAGCATGGGTGTGCGGAGCACAGATACGCAGTATTTT.

This clonotype has at least ten counts. V usage is TRBV6-6 and J usage is TRBJ2-5, with D perhaps matching TRBD1 (6 bases). The V gene's germline CDR1 is MNHNY and CDR2 SVGAGI (reference sequence). Trimming removed 2 bases from V and 3 bases from J, with 13 bases in between. The CDR3 is made up of 15 amino acids. DNA of the CDR3: TGTGCCAGCAGTTACGGCAGGGGTGGCGAAGAGACCCAGTACTTC. Translation: CASSYGRGGEETQYF.

This clonotype is a singleton in its sample. The chain carries TRBV27 and TRBJ2-4; no firm D call. Germline CDR1 and CDR2: MNHEY and SMNVEV (reference sequence). The length of the CDR3 is 14 residues. Trimming took 6 bases from V and 13 from J, leaving 22 bases between them. The CDR3 here is CASSRPGSPSAQYF. The DNA for the CDR3 is TGTGCCAGCAGCAGACCGGGTAGCCCTTCCGCGCAGTACTTC.

This sequence joins TRBV7-2 and TRBJ2-1, with TRBD2 identical over 9 bases. J gave up 3 bases and V 2 bases, and 11 bases lay outside the gene matches. Germline values: CDR1 SGHTA, CDR2 FQGNSA. CDR3 size: 18 residues. This CDR3 reads CASSLRAGGRQVYNEQFF. The CDR3, as DNA: TGTGCCAGCAGCTTAAGAGCGGGGGGTAGACAAGTCTACAATGAGCAGTTCTTC.

About this clonotype itself: This may come from a read error, since a much larger clone is one base off. J is TRBJ1-4 and V is TRBV6-5, with 8 bases identical to TRBD1. The germline gives CDR1 MNHEY, CDR2 SVGAGI. The CDR3 contains 14 residues. As DNA, the CDR3 is TGTACCAGCAGTCGACGGACAGGGAACGAAAAACTGTTTTTT. As protein: CTSSRRTGNEKLFF.

This clonotype was found many times. The V gene is TRBV29-1, the J gene TRBJ2-7, with 8 bases lining up with TRBD1. Germline V gene lookup returns CDR1 SQVTM and CDR2 ANQGSEA. The CDR3 runs to 12 residues. J gave up 7 bases and V 7 bases, and 9 bases lay outside the gene matches. The CDR3 region is CSGQGPLGEQYF. CDR3 in DNA: TGCAGCGGACAGGGGCCTCTCGGGGAGCAGTACTTC.

V and J are TRBV24-1 and TRBJ1-1; D unresolved. Germline CDR1 and CDR2: KGHDR and SFDVKD. The CDR3 is 13 residues long. Trimming removed 7 bases from V and 3 bases from J, with 11 bases in between. The CDR3, as DNA: TGTGCCACCAGGGGGTATGGGGACACTGAAGCTTTCTTT. Protein product: CATRGYGDTEAFF.

This clonotype has a single count. The chain links TRBV6-5 to TRBJ1-2, with D perhaps matching TRBD1 (5 bases). The CDR3 runs to 12 residues. V was shortened by 10 bases and J by 7 bases, with 16 bases between the two germline ends. Per the germline V gene, CDR1 is MNHEY and CDR2 is SVGAGI. CDR3 amino acids: CATITGQRGYTF. CDR3 DNA: TGTGCCACCATCACGGGGCAGCGTGGCTACACCTTC.

This clonotype appeared a few times. The rearrangement joins TRBV7-2 to TRBJ2-1; D may be TRBD2 (6 bases). The germline V gene has CDR1 SGHTA and CDR2 FQGNSA. The CDR3 runs 15 residues. Deletions cut 5 bases from V and 8 bases from J, with 19 bases between. CDR3 in amino acids: CASSINPTPSDEQFF. CDR3 nucleotide sequence: TGTGCCAGCAGCATAAACCCAACCCCTAGCGATGAGCAGTTCTTC. Full variable domain (outside the CDR3, taken from reference TRBV7-2 and TRBJ2-1): GAGVSQSPSNKVTEKGKDVELRCDPISGHTALYWYRQSLGQGLEFLIYFQGNSAPDKSGLPSDRFSAERTGGSVSTLTIQRTQQEDSAVYLCASSINPTPSDEQFFGPGTRLTVL.

This clonotype was picked up a small number of times. This chain uses TRBV12-3 or TRBV12-4 with TRBJ2-1; D perhaps matches TRBD2 (6 bases). The V end was cut by 7 bases, the J end by 9 bases, with 16 bases between. The CDR3 is made up of 13 amino acids. In DNA form, the CDR3 reads TGTGCCAGCACCCCGGGACTGAAGGGTGAGCAGTTCTTC. This gives the protein CASTPGLKGEQFF.

The gene calls are TRBV6-2 or TRBV6-3 and TRBJ2-5; weak D call: TRBD1 (6 bases). Trimming left V 5 bases short and J 4 bases short, with 17 bases between. The length of the CDR3 is 15 residues. The V gene's germline CDR1 is MNHEY and CDR2 SVGEGT. The CDR3 loop reads CASSDQGSQRETQYF. The CDR3 DNA follows: TGTGCCAGCAGTGACCAGGGGAGTCAGCGAGAGACCCAGTACTTC.

The J gene is TRBJ2-1, the V gene TRBV12-3 or TRBV12-4; the D gene is possibly TRBD1 (5 bases). The CDR3 is 16 amino acids. The V and J ends lost 3 bases and 0 bases respectively, with 12 bases between them. CDR3 residues: CASSFYPQGSYNEQFF. The CDR3 nucleotides read TGTGCCAGCAGTTTTTACCCCCAGGGCTCCTACAATGAGCAGTTCTTC.

V usage is TRBV11-1 and J usage is TRBJ2-2; 8 bases are shared with TRBD2. Germline V gene data show CDR1 as SGHAT and CDR2 as FQDESV (reference sequence). V lost 6 bases, J lost 3 bases, and 9 bases stayed unmatched. This CDR3 is built from 16 residues. In nucleotides, the CDR3 is TGTGCCAGCAGACTCGGGAGGGGTATTGACACCGGGGAGCTGTTTTTT. Residues: CASRLGRGIDTGELFF.

As for this clonotype: The germline gene is not matched at one end of the junction; a read error may be the cause. The chain couples TRBV12-3 or TRBV12-4 to TRBJ2-1; 8 nucleotides align to TRBD2. The CDR3 totals 14 residues. The CDR3 sequence is CASRLAGSYNEQFF. CDR3 coding DNA: TGTGCCAGCAGGTTAGCGGGGAGCTACAATGAGCAGTTCTTC.

The V and J genes are TRBV3-1 and TRBJ1-1, with D possibly matching TRBD1 (5 bases). The CDR3 is 15 amino acids. Germline CDR1 is LGHDT and CDR2 is YNNKEL (reference sequence). Trimming stripped 0 bases from V and 0 bases from J, with 8 bases between. CDR3: CASSQDGHLNTEAFF. CDR3 DNA sequence: TGTGCCAGCAGCCAAGATGGACACCTGAACACTGAAGCTTTCTTT.

The rearrangement links TRBV20-1 to TRBJ2-1; TRBD2 aligns across 7 bases. The germline gives CDR1 DFQATT, CDR2 SNEGSKA (reference sequence). Trimming took 2 bases from V and 0 from J; bases not matched to a gene: 7. This CDR3 is 16 amino acids long. CDR3 bases: TGCAGTGCTAGATTCCTAGCGGAGAACTCCTACAATGAGCAGTTCTTC. This encodes CSARFLAENSYNEQFF.

This clonotype was detected only a few times. V usage is TRBV29-1 and J usage is TRBJ2-1; 11 nucleotides agree with TRBD2. With V trimmed by 5 bases and J by 5 bases, 8 bases remained unmatched. The CDR3 sequence is 15 residues long. Germline-derived CDR1 and CDR2 are SQVTM and ANQGSEA. CDR3 sequence reads: CSVRASGRFNNEQFF. CDR3 sequence (DNA): TGCAGCGTTCGGGCTAGCGGGAGGTTTAACAATGAGCAGTTCTTC.

V usage is TRBV18 and J usage is TRBJ1-1; TRBD1 might be the D (5 bases). CDR1 is KGHSH, CDR2 LQKENI, per germline. V lost 10 bases to trimming and J lost 1 base, with 13 bases between them. This CDR3 region has 13 residues. The CDR3 here is CATTGTANTEAFF. As DNA, the CDR3 is TGTGCCACCACCGGGACGGCGAACACTGAAGCTTTCTTT.

The V and J genes are TRBV7-3 and TRBJ1-1, with D possibly being TRBD1 (5 bases). Looked up from germline, CDR1 is SGHTA and CDR2 is FQGTGA. V dropped 6 bases and J dropped 11 bases, with 22 bases sitting between them. The CDR3 is made up of 14 amino acids. CDR3 protein: CASSQRGGAGGAFF. Written as DNA, the CDR3 is TGTGCCAGCAGTCAAAGGGGAGGGGCCGGCGGGGCTTTCTTT.

A few counts support this clonotype. The CDR3 reads CSAPPEAGDNEQFF. The CDR3 DNA is TGCAGTGCTCCCCCCGAAGCGGGGGACAATGAGCAGTTCTTC. The genes are TRBV20-1 and TRBJ2-1; TRBD2 matches 8 bases. V was pared by 5 bases and J by 5 bases, with 8 bases of the junction left unmatched. Germline CDR1 reads DFQATT; CDR2 reads SNEGSKA (reference sequence). CDR3 length: 14 amino acids.

This clonotype came up many times. The chain has TRBV12-3 or TRBV12-4 and TRBJ2-5, with 11 bases aligning to TRBD2. V lost 3 bases and J lost 1; bases outside the gene matches: 1. CDR3 length equals 15 residues. The DNA of the CDR3 is TGTGCCAGCAGTTTGGGACTAGCGGTCCAAGAGACCCAGTACTTC. This encodes CASSLGLAVQETQYF.

V and J are TRBV12-3 or TRBV12-4 and TRBJ2-7, with a possible D match to TRBD1 (6 bases). The CDR3 runs to 15 residues. V lost 6 bases to trimming and J lost 3 bases, with 18 bases between them. The DNA of the CDR3 is TGTGCCAGCAGCTCTTGGGCTGGACAGTACTACGAGCAGTACTTC. Protein sequence: CASSSWAGQYYEQYF.

This chain joins TRBV20-1 and TRBJ2-1, with 8 bases fitting TRBD2. CDR3 length: 13 residues. Germline CDR1 DFQATT, CDR2 SNEGSKA (reference sequence). V lost 0 bases, J lost 10 bases, and 5 bases stayed unmatched. CDR3 DNA: TGCAGTGCTAGAGATCAGCGGGAGAGGGAGCAGTTCTTC. It is translated as CSARDQREREQFF.

V is TRBV6-1 and J is TRBJ2-5; D is unclear. V gave up 4 bases and J gave up 1 base, with 13 bases separating them. The germline gives CDR1 MNHNS, CDR2 SASEGT. The CDR3 has 15 residues. The CDR3 here is CASSAPTMIQETQYF. The CDR3 DNA is TGTGCCAGCAGTGCGCCGACAATGATCCAAGAGACCCAGTACTTC.

In its sample, this clonotype was seen many times. The junction shows a germline mismatch at one end, possibly a read error. V usage is TRBV6-5 and J usage is TRBJ2-5; D gene ambiguous. The J call may be incorrect, as the DNA end agrees better with TRBJ2-7. Germline-derived CDR1 and CDR2 are MNHEY and SVGAGI. The CDR3 has 13 amino acids. Here the CDR3 reads CASSDSISREQYF. CDR3 DNA: TGTGCCAGCAGTGACTCGATTTCTCGCGAGCAGTACTTC.

This chain uses TRBV9 with TRBJ1-1; a possible D gene is TRBD1 (6 bases). CDR3 length equals 16 residues. Looked up from germline, CDR1 is SGDLS and CDR2 is YYNGEE. Trimming cost V 2 bases and J 0 bases, with 14 bases left between them. CDR3 bases: TGTGCCAGCAGCGTCGGGGGCGTCGGTATGAACACTGAAGCTTTCTTT. Translating gives CASSVGGVGMNTEAFF.

V is TRBV7-2 and J is TRBJ2-1; 10 bases match TRBD2. J gave up 2 bases and V 6 bases, and 13 bases lay outside the gene matches. Germline loops: CDR1 SGHTA, CDR2 FQGNSA. This CDR3 is 18 amino acids long. CDR3 protein: CASRPRLAGRWTYNEQFF. The CDR3 DNA follows: TGTGCCAGCAGACCTCGACTAGCGGGCCGCTGGACCTACAATGAGCAGTTCTTC.